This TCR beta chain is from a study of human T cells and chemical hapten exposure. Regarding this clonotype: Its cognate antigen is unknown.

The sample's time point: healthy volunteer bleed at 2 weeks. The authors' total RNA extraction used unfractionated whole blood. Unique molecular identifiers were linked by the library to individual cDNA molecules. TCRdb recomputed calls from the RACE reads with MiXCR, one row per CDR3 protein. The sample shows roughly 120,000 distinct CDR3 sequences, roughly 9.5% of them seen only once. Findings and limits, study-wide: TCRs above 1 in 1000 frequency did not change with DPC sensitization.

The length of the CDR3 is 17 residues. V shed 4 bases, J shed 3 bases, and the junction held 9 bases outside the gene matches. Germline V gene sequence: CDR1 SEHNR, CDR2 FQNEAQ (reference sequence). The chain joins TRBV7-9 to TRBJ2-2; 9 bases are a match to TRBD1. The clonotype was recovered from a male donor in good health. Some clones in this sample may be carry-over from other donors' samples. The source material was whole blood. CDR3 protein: CASSSDTGGADTGELFF. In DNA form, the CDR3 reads TGTGCCAGCAGCTCTGATACAGGGGGCGCCGACACCGGGGAGCTGTTTTTT.